Sequencing of this T cell receptor beta chain was carried out in a study of blood T cell repertoires in COVID-19. Study-wide background: Samples came from the United States, Italy and Spain, spanning acute and convalescent COVID-19.

The study recruited people aged about 18 to 90 years across about two dozen US areas. Cohort allocation depended upon clinical history that participants reported. The authors' processing: Researchers report that nucleated cell counts were estimated from reference gene primer amplification. Here immunoSEQ multiplex PCR was the method, and the copy in TCRdb shows in-frame clones only, minus some. V and J calls and clone size are as listed in that table; D and trimming were resolved from the DNA. The table records roughly 400,000 clones, nearly 90% of them present only once. Germline loops: CDR1 ENHRY, CDR2 SYGVKD. V was shortened by 6 bases and J by 3 bases, with 11 bases between the two germline ends. CDR3 length: 14 amino acids.

The specimen was PBMCs or T cells enriched from blood (not recorded which). This sequence originates from a woman aged 40-49 years with acute COVID-19. The rearrangement links TRBV10-3 to TRBJ2-2, with a weak D call TRBD1 (6 bases). CDR3 residues: CAIRAGEHTGELFF. The CDR3 DNA follows: TGTGCCATCAGGGCAGGGGAACACACCGGGGAGCTGTTTTTT.